Listed below are T cell receptor beta chains from one sample, sequenced in a study of post-analysis software for immune sequencing data. TCRdb ran MiXCR on the PCR reads and lists one entry per CDR3 protein. The profile shows around 710,000 distinct CDR3 sequences, 46% of them singletons. Sequenced: blood. The receptor set was obtained from a girl aged 10 to 17 with multiple sclerosis. CDR3s include the opening cysteine and the closing phenylalanine or tryptophan. A D gene is named only where the DNA matches it firmly. Rows may omit the clone size; those that give it use once, few, many or a size class.

d_gene	abundance	v_gene	j_gene	CDR3aa	CDR3nt
-	few	TRBV7-6	TRBJ2-1	CASSKGVSPYNEQFF	TGTGCCAGCAGCAAGGGGGTCTCCCCTTACAATGAGCAGTTCTTC
TRBD2	-	TRBV11-2	TRBJ2-4	CASSPAGLAGNLQYF	TGTGCCAGCAGTCCAGCGGGCCTAGCGGGTAATTTGCAGTACTTC
TRBD1	few	TRBV15	TRBJ2-1	CATSRGQDRVMMNEQFF	TGTGCCACCAGCAGGGGACAAGACAGGGTTATGATGAATGAGCAGTTCTTC
-	-	TRBV7-9	TRBJ1-1	CASIKGNTEAFF	TGTGCCAGTATAAAAGGGAACACTGAAGCTTTCTTT
-	-	TRBV5-5	TRBJ1-4	CASSTGQKDEKLFF	TGTGCCAGCAGTACCGGACAGAAGGATGAAAAACTGTTTTTT
-	-	TRBV9	TRBJ1-6	CASGGDNSPLHF	TGTGCCAGCGGAGGGGATAATTCACCCCTCCACTTT
-	-	TRBV30	TRBJ1-4	CAWSPNRDEKRFF	TGTGCCTGGAGCCCGAATAGGGACGAAAAACGGTTTTTT
-	-	TRBV29-1	TRBJ2-7	CSVAYRAAYEQYF	TGCAGCGTTGCGTACAGGGCAGCCTACGAGCAGTACTTC
-	once	TRBV24-1	TRBJ2-3	CATSDFPDTSSTDTQYF	TGTGCCACCAGTGATTTTCCCGACACCTCTAGCACAGATACGCAGTATTTT
-	-	TRBV27	TRBJ2-1	CASSSPRDKYNEQFF	TGTGCCAGCAGTTCCCCCCGGGACAAGTACAATGAGCAGTTCTTC
-	-	TRBV9	TRBJ1-1	CASSVGGRRTEAFF	TGTGCCAGCAGCGTAGGGGGGCGGCGAACTGAAGCTTTCTTT
TRBD1	few	TRBV6-4	TRBJ1-4	CASSETGESAKLFF	TGTGCCAGCAGTGAAACAGGGGAATCGGCAAAACTGTTTTTT
TRBD2	-	TRBV7-2	TRBJ2-5	CASRLGSAGGLETQYF	TGTGCCAGCAGACTCGGTTCCGCGGGAGGGCTGGAGACCCAGTACTTC
TRBD1	-	TRBV5-1	TRBJ1-4	CASSFSGTGLANEKLFF	TGCGCCAGCAGCTTCTCCGGGACAGGACTAGCTAATGAAAAACTGTTTTTT
TRBD1	-	TRBV27	TRBJ1-5	CASSRSGGSQPQHF	TGTGCCAGCAGTCGGTCAGGGGGCAGTCAGCCCCAGCATTTT
-	-	TRBV7-9	TRBJ1-1	CASSPQTETVEAFF	TGTGCCAGCAGCCCCCAGACGGAGACTGTTGAAGCTTTCTTT
TRBD1	-	TRBV7-2	TRBJ2-7	CASSLITGVGEQYF	TGTGCCAGCAGCTTGATAACAGGGGTTGGCGAGCAGTACTTC
TRBD2	-	TRBV10-3	TRBJ2-1	CAISESRLAKSNEQFF	TGTGCCATCAGTGAGTCCCGACTAGCGAAGTCCAATGAGCAGTTCTTC
-	few	TRBV5-1	TRBJ2-5	CASSLAPPQETQYF	TGCGCCAGCAGCTTGGCCCCACCCCAAGAGACCCAGTACTTC
-	-	TRBV29-1	TRBJ2-3	CSVEDLGIPTDTQYF	TGCAGCGTTGAAGACCTGGGAATACCCACAGATACGCAGTATTTT
-	-	TRBV29-1	TRBJ2-7	CSVQEWHEQYF	TGCAGCGTTCAGGAGTGGCACGAGCAGTACTTC
-	few	TRBV20-1	TRBJ2-1	CSANLARGAYNEQFF	TGCAGTGCTAACTTAGCGAGAGGGGCCTACAATGAGCAGTTCTTC
TRBD2	-	TRBV7-6	TRBJ2-3	CASSLKLILAGPPGDTQYF	TGTGCCAGCAGCTTAAAGCTAATCCTAGCGGGACCCCCTGGGGATACGCAGTATTTT
-	-	TRBV2	TRBJ2-7	CASSEGANSYDEQYF	TGTGCCAGCAGTGAAGGGGCCAACTCCTACGATGAGCAGTACTTC
-	few	TRBV9	TRBJ2-7	CASSATGYSYEQYF	TGTGCCAGCAGCGCGACGGGTTACTCCTACGAGCAGTACTTC
-	-	TRBV10-3	TRBJ2-7	CAISQPYTGYEQYF	TGTGCCATCAGTCAGCCCTATACGGGCTACGAGCAGTACTTC
TRBD2	-	TRBV5-1	TRBJ2-1	CASSVGLAGNEQFF	TGCGCCAGCAGCGTGGGACTAGCGGGGAACGAGCAGTTCTTC
-	-	TRBV5-6	TRBJ2-1	CASRHTDDNEQFF	TGTGCCAGCAGGCATACAGATGACAATGAGCAGTTCTTC
-	once	TRBV3-1	TRBJ1-5	CASSQGSPTGNQPQHF	TGTGCCAGCAGCCAAGGGTCACCAACCGGCAATCAGCCCCAGCATTTT
-	many	TRBV9	TRBJ2-1	CASSVGGRDEQFF	TGTGCCAGCAGCGTAGGGGGAAGAGATGAGCAGTTCTTC
-	-	TRBV11-2	TRBJ1-1	CASSLVVRQGAFF	TGTGCCAGCAGCTTAGTTGTCCGCCAGGGAGCTTTCTTT
-	-	TRBV10-3	TRBJ1-1	CAISLKPNTEAFF	TGTGCCATCAGCCTCAAACCGAACACTGAAGCTTTCTTT
TRBD1	-	TRBV5-1	TRBJ2-1	CASSQGGQGVYNEQFF	TGCGCCAGCAGCCAGGGGGGACAGGGGGTTTACAATGAGCAGTTCTTC
TRBD2	few	TRBV29-1	TRBJ2-5	CSVESKRGETQYF	TGCAGCGTTGAATCTAAGCGGGGGGAGACCCAGTACTTC
TRBD1	-	TRBV24-1	TRBJ1-2	CATSAAGQGESGYTF	TGTGCCACCAGTGCCGCGGGACAGGGCGAAAGTGGCTACACCTTC
-	-	TRBV24-1	TRBJ1-2	CATSDRNYGYTF	TGTGCCACCAGTGACAGGAACTATGGCTACACCTTC
-	-	TRBV15	TRBJ2-3	CATSLAVSAGLDTQYF	TGTGCCACCAGCCTAGCCGTCAGCGCCGGGCTGGATACGCAGTATTTT
TRBD2	-	TRBV30	TRBJ2-1	CAWTTSGANNEQFF	TGTGCCTGGACGACTAGCGGGGCTAACAATGAGCAGTTCTTC
TRBD1	-	TRBV9	TRBJ1-1	CASSERDSMNTEAFF	TGTGCCAGCAGCGAGCGGGACAGTATGAACACTGAAGCTTTCTTT
-	-	TRBV5-1	TRBJ1-1	CASSSKDGYMNTEAFF	TGCGCCAGCAGCTCTAAGGACGGCTACATGAACACTGAAGCTTTCTTT
-	-	TRBV14	TRBJ1-1	CASSQFTGMNTEAFF	TGTGCCAGCAGCCAATTTACAGGCATGAACACTGAAGCTTTCTTT
-	-	TRBV20-1	TRBJ2-3	CSARDLDNADTQYF	TGCAGTGCTAGAGACCTAGACAACGCAGATACGCAGTATTTT
-	-	TRBV25-1	TRBJ2-1	CASSEDILGSYEQFF	TGTGCCAGCAGCGAGGACATCCTGGGCTCCTACGAGCAGTTCTTC
-	-	TRBV10-2	TRBJ1-5	CASRDRNQPQHF	TGCGCCAGCAGGGACCGGAATCAGCCCCAGCATTTT
-	few	TRBV5-1	TRBJ1-1	CASSLGSGLATEAFF	TGCGCCAGCAGCTTGGGCTCGGGGCTGGCCACTGAAGCTTTCTTT
TRBD1	-	TRBV3-1	TRBJ2-7	CASTVQGRSYEQYF	TGTGCCAGCACCGTACAGGGGCGATCCTACGAGCAGTACTTC
-	-	TRBV10-3	TRBJ2-7	CAISESAGYEQYF	TGTGCCATCAGTGAGTCCGCGGGGTACGAGCAGTACTTC